This T cell receptor beta chain was retrieved from a study of shared clonotypes between healthy human individuals. Study results and limitations: The genetic and exposure-history diversity represented was limited by few donors.

CDR1 and CDR2 (germline): MNHEY, SMNVEV (reference sequence). V was trimmed by 3 bases and J by 7 bases, leaving 9 bases between them. The CDR3 is made up of 13 amino acids. TCRdb's copy holds only in-frame clones and misses some; the assay was immunoSEQ multiplex PCR. The repertoire holds around 480,000 clones, with almost 80% as singletons. As to this clone: No antigen is known for it. This same CDR3 is encoded by further DNA sequences in the sample.

Sequencing was performed on PBMCs. This receptor was taken from a woman in her forties in good health. Some clones in this sample may be carry-over from other donors' samples. The V call is TRBV27, the J call TRBJ1-4, with D perhaps TRBD1 (6 bases). The CDR3 here is CASSLETGEKLFF. The CDR3 DNA reads as TGTGCCAGCAGTTTGGAGACAGGTGAAAAACTGTTTTTT.